The present T cell receptor (beta chain) was sequenced within a study of cytomegalovirus exposure and HLA in healthy donors. The CDR3 consists of 13 residues. V dropped 3 bases and J dropped 0 bases, with 6 bases sitting between them. Germline values: CDR1 MNHEY, CDR2 SMNVEV (reference sequence). In the case of this clone: Its antigen is undetermined.

Study findings and constraints: In a later analysis, an Asian-associated ancestry cluster reportedly showed fewer N-insertions than the roughly 730-donor mean.

Primers: 60 Vbeta forward and 13 Jbeta reverse. Libraries were prepared by immunoSEQ multiplex PCR; TCRdb keeps only in-frame clonotypes and omits some of them. Found here are roughly 200,000 clones, approximately 80% of them singletons; the top ten hold 0.6% to 0.7%. The TCR sequence derives from a boy younger than 18 in good health and CMV-seronegative. The rearrangement uses TRBV27 and TRBJ2-7, with D unclear. Sequencing was done on a sample of PBMCs. In DNA form, the CDR3 reads TGTGCCAGCAGTTTGGCCGACTCCTACGAGCAGTACTTC. This sequence encodes CASSLADSYEQYF.